The entry below describes one T cell receptor (beta chain). One junction end disagrees with the germline gene, perhaps due to a read error. The record originates from a study of blood T cell repertoires in COVID-19. At the level of the study: COVID-19 samples, acute and convalescent, were from the United States, Italy and Spain. The cDNA or gDNA used as material had been derived from T cells, B-cell-depleted T cells, or PBMCs.

Methods used by the authors: Amplification from reference gene primers served as the basis for estimated nucleated cell counts. Clones were read by immunoSEQ multiplex PCR, and TCRdb kept only the in-frame ones, dropping some. The V and J calls and the clone size are those of that table, but D and trimming were determined from the DNA. The table shows tens of thousands of clones, with roughly 86% occurring only once. The CDR3 totals 14 residues. From germline, CDR1 is MNHEY and CDR2 SMNVEV (reference sequence). The J gene is TRBJ2-7, the V gene TRBV27, with D possibly TRBD2 on 6 matching bases. Sequenced: peripheral blood. The receptor was isolated from a man in his 70s with acute or convalescent COVID-19. The DNA of the CDR3 is TGTGCCAGCACTTTAGGGGCGGGGTCCTACGAGCAGTACTTC. Protein sequence: CASTLGAGSYEQYF.